This T cell receptor beta chain was recovered during a study of human T cells and chemical hapten exposure. Time point: patch test 3, about 24 weeks after DPC sensitization. Treatment here: therapeutic diphenylcyclopropenone sensitization with weekly scalp DPC. Using its own MiXCR run on the RACE reads, TCRdb lists one record per CDR3 protein. Among roughly 200,000 distinct CDR3 sequences listed, around 25% were seen once. The CDR3 is 13 residues long. The germline V gene encodes CDR1 PRHDT and CDR2 FYEKMQ (reference sequence). V was clipped by 5 bases and J by 3 bases, with 11 bases between them. Specimen: whole blood, collected in connection with sensitization to the hapten diphenylcyclopropenone (DPC). This rearrangement joins TRBV13 to TRBJ2-7; D is undetermined. This clonotype originated in a middle-aged woman with alopecia areata. Some clones in this sample may be carry-over from other donors' samples. DNA of the CDR3: TGTGCCAGCAGCCCCGAGGCCGGCTACGAGCAGTACTTC. Its translation: CASSPEAGYEQYF. The variable domain in full, completed from reference TRBV13 and TRBJ2-7, reads AAGVIQSPRHLIKEKRETATLKCYPIPRHDTVYWYQQGPGQDPQFLISFYEKMQSDKGSIPDRFSAQQFSDYHSELNMSSLELGDSALYFCASSPEAGYEQYFGPGTRLTVT.